A selection of T cell receptor beta chains follows, all from one sample in a study of T cell clones after liver transplantation. Using immunoSEQ multiplex PCR, the repertoire was profiled, and TCRdb retains in-frame clones only, with some absent. The table records 95,000 to 110,000 clones, under 90% of them present only once. This specimen consisted of CD4+ T cells from blood, obtained approximately 4 years after liver transplant. These receptors were obtained from a human patient who received a liver transplant. Some of these T cells may belong to the graft donor. CDR3s include the opening cysteine and the closing phenylalanine or tryptophan. A D gene is named only where the DNA matches it firmly. Only part of the rows carry a size: once, few, many, or a class if the clone is expanded.

v_gene	d_gene	j_gene	abundance	CDR3nt	CDR3aa
TRBV6-5	.	TRBJ2-7	once	TGTGCCAGCAGGGGTAGTGTGGACGAGCAGTACTTC	CASRGSVDEQYF
TRBV18	.	TRBJ2-3	.	TGTGCCAGCTCTGGCCAGATCACCACTAACACAGATACGCAGTATTTT	CASSGQITTNTDTQYF
TRBV5-5	.	TRBJ1-2	.	TGTGCCAGCAGTCAAGATGGCAGGGTGGGCTATGGCTACACCTTC	CASSQDGRVGYGYTF
TRBV18	.	TRBJ1-5	.	TGTGCCAGCTCACCACCGGTACCTAGCAATCAGCCCCAGCATTTT	CASSPPVPSNQPQHF
TRBV28	.	TRBJ2-7	.	TGTGCCAGCACCGACACCTACGAGCAGTACTTC	CASTDTYEQYF
TRBV5-1	.	TRBJ1-1	once	TGCGCCAGCACCCTAGAGACAGTTCCGAACACTGAAGCTTTCTTT	CASTLETVPNTEAFF
TRBV4-1	.	TRBJ1-1	.	TGCGCCAGCAGCCAAGTTATGCTCCGGAGGGGGGACACTGAAGCTTTCTTT	CASSQVMLRRGDTEAFF
TRBV2	.	TRBJ1-1	.	TGTGCCAGCAGTGAAGAGGGGACGAGGGGCACTGAAGCTTTCTTT	CASSEEGTRGTEAFF
TRBV19	TRBD1	TRBJ2-7	.	TGTGCCAGTAGTATACGAGACAGGGATCCCTACGAGCAGTACTTC	CASSIRDRDPYEQYF
TRBV19	.	TRBJ2-7	.	TGTGCCAGTACCCCTTCTTTTAGCTCCTACGAGCAGTACTTC	CASTPSFSSYEQYF
TRBV29-1	.	TRBJ2-1	few	TGCAGCGTGGCCCTAGGGGGAATGGGTTACAATGAGCAGTTCTTC	CSVALGGMGYNEQFF
TRBV28	TRBD1	TRBJ1-5	.	TGTGCCAGCAGTCCTCGACAGGGCAGACAGCCCCAGCATTTT	CASSPRQGRQPQHF
TRBV13	.	TRBJ1-1	.	TGTGCCAGCAGCTCGAGCCTTTTCGGGCTGAACACTGAAGCTTTCTTT	CASSSSLFGLNTEAFF
TRBV5-1	TRBD1	TRBJ1-2	few	TGCGCCAGCAGCCCCACAGGGGGCAATGGCCCTTATGGCTACACCTTC	CASSPTGGNGPYGYTF
TRBV9	TRBD1	TRBJ1-2	.	TGTGCCAGCAGCGTAGCCTCAATGGACAGGAACTATGGCTACACCTTC	CASSVASMDRNYGYTF
TRBV11-2	TRBD1	TRBJ2-7	.	TGTGCCAGCAACCAGGGGGCGGCCCCGGACGAGCAGTACTTC	CASNQGAAPDEQYF